The clone carrying this TCR beta chain was observed a few times. Its antigen is unknown. TCRdb processed the RACE reads anew with MiXCR; each CDR3 protein has one entry. The sample records more than 250,000 distinct CDR3 sequences, roughly 8% being singletons. This sample stems from a study of human T cells and chemical hapten exposure. Findings of the study overall: Healthy people's immune response may differ from that of the donors, who had alopecia. TCRs at a frequency above 1 in 1000 stayed unchanged with DPC sensitization.

Time point reported: pre-sensitization, week 0. Treatment defined: therapeutic diphenylcyclopropenone sensitization with weekly scalp DPC. At every patch-test visit, blood was drawn before the patch test was applied. Extraction yielded total RNA from whole blood (unfractionated). This sequence was found in a man between 18 and 29 years old with alopecia areata. Some clones in this sample may be carry-over from other donors' samples. The sample in question was whole blood, obtained in connection with sensitization to the hapten diphenylcyclopropenone (DPC).

The CDR3 loop reads CASSLQGDHNSPLHF. Here the CDR3 DNA reads TGTGCCAGCAGCTTGCAGGGTGACCATAATTCACCCCTCCACTTT. The genes are TRBV7-2 and TRBJ1-6, with TRBD1 as a possible D gene (5 bases). The CDR3 loop spans 15 amino acids. Germline CDR1 SGHTA, CDR2 FQGNSA. Trimming stripped 3 bases from V and 5 bases from J, with 11 bases between.